The next 14 T cell receptor beta chains were all read from a single sample in a study of T-cell reconstitution after alpha-beta-depleted transplantation in children. Construction of the TCRbeta library involved unique molecular identifiers. TCRdb re-called the PCR reads through MiXCR, storing one row per CDR3 protein. The sample lists 200,000 to 300,000 distinct CDR3 sequences; 12% were seen once. The source was PBMCs from the stem cell graft donor, collected from the stem cell graft. These TCRs come from a human donor who donated a stem cell graft to a child with acute lymphoblastic leukemia.

In this sample, this clonotype turned up many times. The CDR3 spells CSARAVMGQPQHF. The DNA of the CDR3 is TGCAGTGCTAGGGCGGTTATGGGTCAGCCCCAGCATTTT. V gene TRBV20-1 combines with J gene TRBJ1-5, with D unclear. Germline CDR1 reads DFQATT; CDR2 reads SNEGSKA (reference sequence). V was clipped by 3 bases and J by 6 bases, with 12 bases between them. The CDR3 has 13 amino acids.

This clonotype was counted ten times or more. DNA of the CDR3: TGTGCCAGCAGTCTCAGGTCACAGGGGACCGGGGAGCTGTTTTTT. This sequence encodes CASSLRSQGTGELFF. The chain joins TRBV12-3 or TRBV12-4 to TRBJ2-2; TRBD1 matches 7 bases. The CDR3 length is 15 residues. With V trimmed by 5 bases and J by 5 bases, 8 bases remained unmatched.

This clonotype was seen repeatedly, ten times or more. The chain employs TRBV14 and TRBJ2-5, with D unclear. The V end was cut by 4 bases, the J end by 4 bases, with 13 bases between. Germline V lookup: CDR1 SGHDN, CDR2 FVKESK. The CDR3 has 14 residues. The CDR3 DNA sequence: TGTGCCAGCAGCCGGTCTAGGGTAGGAGAGACCCAGTACTTC. This translates into CASSRSRVGETQYF. Based on the CDR3 plus reference TRBV14 and TRBJ2-5, the full variable domain is EAGVTQFPSHSVIEKGQTVTLRCDPISGHDNLYWYRRVMGKEIKFLLHFVKESKQDESGMPNNRFLAERTGGTYSTLKVQPAELEDSGVYFCASSRSRVGETQYFGPGTRLLVL.

This clonotype was observed many times. Written as DNA, the CDR3 is TGCAGTGCTCGGACAGGGGTTGGGGCCAACGTCCTGACTTTC. The encoded protein is CSARTGVGANVLTF. V and J are TRBV20-1 and TRBJ2-6, with 9 bases matching TRBD1. V lost 5 bases to trimming and J lost 3 bases; unmatched junction nucleotides: 2. Looked up from germline, CDR1 is DFQATT and CDR2 is SNEGSKA (reference sequence). The CDR3 totals 14 residues.

This clonotype was detected many times. The chain carries TRBV20-1 and TRBJ2-7; possibly TRBD1 for D (7 bases). V lost 6 bases and J lost 3, with 18 bases in between. CDR1 is DFQATT, CDR2 SNEGSKA, per germline (reference sequence). CDR3 length equals 14 residues. The CDR3 DNA sequence: TGCAGTGCCGGACCAGGACAGGACTACTACGAGCAGTACTTC. It yields the protein CSAGPGQDYYEQYF.

This clonotype was seen many times. The rearrangement links TRBV12-3 or TRBV12-4 to TRBJ1-1; D unclear. V dropped 6 bases and J dropped 6 bases, with 8 bases sitting between them. The CDR3 length is 11 residues. The CDR3 here is CASSQIAEAFF. In DNA form, the CDR3 reads TGTGCCAGCAGCCAGATAGCTGAAGCTTTCTTT.

Ten or more counts support this clonotype. This chain connects TRBV7-2 to TRBJ2-5; the D gene is possibly TRBD1 (5 bases). Trimming took off 5 bases at V and 1 base at J, with 14 bases between the two ends. CDR1 and CDR2 (germline): SGHTA, FQGNSA. The CDR3 runs 15 residues. The CDR3 here is CASSPPGWPQETQYF. The CDR3, as DNA: TGTGCCAGCAGCCCCCCAGGGTGGCCCCAAGAGACCCAGTACTTC.

This clonotype was counted ten times or more. This sequence joins TRBV9 and TRBJ1-6; 7 nucleotides agree with TRBD1. The CDR3 contains 14 residues. Germline-derived CDR1 and CDR2 are SGDLS and YYNGEE. Losses at the gene ends were 3 bases for V and 5 bases for J; bases not matched to a gene: 2. CDR3 loop: CASSAGQNNSPLHF. In DNA form, the CDR3 reads TGTGCCAGCAGCGCGGGACAGAATAATTCACCCCTCCACTTT.

This clonotype was observed many times. V and J are TRBV19 and TRBJ2-1; D uncertain. This CDR3 is built from 13 residues. The ends were cut back, 0 bases at V and 10 bases at J, with 10 bases in the middle. Germline lookup yields CDR1 LNHDA and CDR2 SQIVND (reference sequence). CDR3 loop: CASSIDPPSEQFF. The CDR3 nucleotides read TGTGCCAGTAGTATAGATCCCCCAAGCGAGCAGTTCTTC.

This chain connects TRBV6-1 to TRBJ2-5; a weak D match, TRBD2 (5 bases). The ends were cut back, 6 bases at V and 4 bases at J, with 21 bases in the middle. Germline V gives CDR1 MNHNS, CDR2 SASEGT. The CDR3 consists of 16 residues. As DNA, the CDR3 is TGTGCCAGCAGCGATGACTGGTCGGGGTTGCGAGAGACCCAGTACTTC. This translates into CASSDDWSGLRETQYF.

This clonotype has at least ten counts. The chain couples TRBV6-1 to TRBJ2-7; tentative D call: TRBD1 (6 bases). V was cut by 3 bases and J by 4 bases, with 13 bases left in between. CDR1 is MNHNS and CDR2 is SASEGT in the germline V gene. This CDR3 comprises 14 residues. CDR3 bases: TGTGCCAGCAGTGAGGGGGACACTCAATACGAGCAGTACTTC. It yields the protein CASSEGDTQYEQYF.

This clonotype was counted many times. The chain couples TRBV6-5 to TRBJ2-7; 8 bases match TRBD1. V was pared by 4 bases and J by 4 bases, with 9 bases of the junction left unmatched. Germline V gene data show CDR1 as MNHEY and CDR2 as SVGAGI. This CDR3 is 15 amino acids long. The CDR3 spells CASSSRDRRLYEQYF. The CDR3 coding sequence is TGTGCCAGCAGTTCCCGGGACAGGAGACTTTACGAGCAGTACTTC.

This clonotype was counted between two and nine times. V and J are TRBV20-1 and TRBJ1-5; 7 bases are a match to TRBD1. The CDR3 extends over 16 amino acids. V gave up 0 bases and J gave up 2 bases; unmatched junction bases: 7. Germline CDR1 DFQATT, CDR2 SNEGSKA (reference sequence). Written as DNA, the CDR3 is TGCAGTGCTAGAGACCCAACAGGGGATGGCAATCAGCCCCAGCATTTT. Encoded protein: CSARDPTGDGNQPQHF.

This clonotype occurred many times. This rearrangement joins TRBV7-8 to TRBJ1-1; D might be TRBD1 (6 bases). The CDR3 loop spans 15 amino acids. Trimming cost V 4 bases and J 4 bases, with 16 bases left between them. Germline lookup yields CDR1 SGHVS and CDR2 FQNEAQ. The DNA of the CDR3 is TGTGCCAGCAGCTCACTCGGGGGCGCGGGCACTGAAGCTTTCTTT. Its translation: CASSSLGGAGTEAFF.